This paragraph covers one T cell receptor beta chain sequence. The antigen is unknown. These data originate in a study of OX40 agonist ivuxolimab in advanced cancers. Notes on the study in general: By week 6 at 0.1 to 3.0 mg/kg, blood CD4+ and CD8+ T cells had expanded clonally.

Only in-frame clones appear in the TCRdb table, and some are missing; sequencing was by immunoSEQ multiplex PCR. The profile shows roughly 68,000 clones, 84% of them singletons. The CDR3 sequence is 14 residues long. V was clipped by 6 bases and J by 7 bases; unmatched bases: 3. Germline V CDR1 and CDR2: MNHNS, SASEGT. Here the sequenced sample was CD4+ or CD8+ T cells sorted from blood, taken in a trial of the OX40 agonist ivuxolimab. The sequence was obtained from an adult with an advanced solid tumor such as melanoma, head and neck, liver or kidney cancer. The rearrangement joins TRBV6-1 to TRBJ1-6; 10 bases align to TRBD1. In DNA, the CDR3 is TGTGCCAGCAGGGGGACAGGGGCGAATTCACCCCTCCACTTT. This encodes CASRGTGANSPLHF.